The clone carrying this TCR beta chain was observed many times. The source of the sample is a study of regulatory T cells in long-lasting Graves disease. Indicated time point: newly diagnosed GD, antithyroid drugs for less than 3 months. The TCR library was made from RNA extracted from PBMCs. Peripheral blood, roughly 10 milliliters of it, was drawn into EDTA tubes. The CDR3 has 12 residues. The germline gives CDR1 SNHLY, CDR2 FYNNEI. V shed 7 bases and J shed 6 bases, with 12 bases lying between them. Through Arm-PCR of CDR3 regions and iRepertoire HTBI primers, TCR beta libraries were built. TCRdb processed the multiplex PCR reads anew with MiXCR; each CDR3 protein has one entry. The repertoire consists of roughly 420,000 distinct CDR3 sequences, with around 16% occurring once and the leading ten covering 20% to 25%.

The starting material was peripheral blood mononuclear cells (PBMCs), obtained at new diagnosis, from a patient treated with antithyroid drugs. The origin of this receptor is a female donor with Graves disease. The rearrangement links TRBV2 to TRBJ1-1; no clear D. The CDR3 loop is CASTHRTPEAFF. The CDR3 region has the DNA TGTGCCAGCACCCACCGAACACCTGAAGCTTTCTTT.